The T cell receptor (beta chain) described here comes from a study of cytomegalovirus exposure and HLA in healthy donors. The study's findings and limits: In a later analysis, a genetic analysis reported fewer productive-TCR N-insertions in an Asian-associated ancestry cluster than the cohort average. TRBV6-2, TRBV6-3 and some other V segments were unresolvable in 87-base-pair reads. Most TCR sequences were uncommon, yet certain public TCRs appeared in many donors.

Details on this clone: The antigen is unknown.

The PCR employed 60 Vbeta primers together with 13 Jbeta primers. Original handling: About 10 million shared chains were among some 80 million unique TCR beta chains counted in a later analysis. Libraries were prepared by immunoSEQ multiplex PCR; TCRdb keeps only in-frame clonotypes and omits some of them. D and trimming come from the DNA, and the V and J calls and clone size come from that table. This repertoire shows around 76,000 clones, about four fifths found once; its top ten account for 8% to 10%. The CDR3 has 13 amino acids. The ends lost 8 bases at V and 3 bases at J; junction bases unmatched: 2. The germline CDR1 and CDR2 sequences are PRHDT and FYEKMQ (reference sequence).

The sequence came from a woman in her thirties or forties in good health and CMV-seropositive. The V call is TRBV13, the J call TRBJ2-1; 9 bases are shared with TRBD2. Material for sequencing was PBMCs. CDR3 region: CASAGGGYNEQFF. As DNA, the CDR3 is TGTGCCAGCGCGGGGGGGGGCTACAATGAGCAGTTCTTC.